A selection of T cell receptor beta chains follows, all from one sample in a study of cytomegalovirus exposure and HLA in healthy donors. Profiling relied on immunoSEQ multiplex PCR, and the TCRdb table lists in-frame clones only, not all of them. The sample has around 68,000 clones; around 79% are singletons. The sequencing sample was made of PBMCs. These receptors came from a woman aged 25 to 39 in good health and CMV-seropositive. CDR3s include the opening cysteine and the closing phenylalanine or tryptophan.

V: TRBV6-5
J: TRBJ1-1
CDR3: CASSYSPQGNTEAFF

V: TRBV10-3
J: TRBJ1-1
CDR3: CAISETGTGGRMNTEAFF

V: TRBV30
J: TRBJ2-5
CDR3: CAAGTRQETQYF

V: TRBV28
J: TRBJ2-7
CDR3: CASSFSLSGLTYEQYF

V: TRBV19
J: TRBJ1-1
CDR3: CASRIDWDTEAFF

V: TRBV6-5
J: TRBJ2-7
CDR3: CASSYSRTAYEQYF

V: TRBV10-1
J: TRBJ2-7
CDR3: CASSEPSRGSSPEQYF

V: TRBV9
J: TRBJ2-1
CDR3: CASSVAGGRVDNEQFF

V: TRBV2
J: TRBJ2-3
CDR3: CASLQGLTDTQYF

V: TRBV7-2
J: TRBJ1-3
CDR3: CASSIDVVSGNTIYF

V: TRBV5-1
J: TRBJ2-7
CDR3: CASSPVLAGGVEQYF

V: TRBV28
J: TRBJ2-1
CDR3: CASNQLAGANEQFF

V: TRBV2
J: TRBJ2-6
CDR3: CASSESRGANVLTF

V: TRBV28
J: TRBJ2-7
CDR3: CASSLKGAGYEQYF

V: TRBV28
J: TRBJ1-5
CDR3: CASSLTQGSQPQHF

V: TRBV2
J: TRBJ1-2
CDR3: CASRPTTGRANYGYTF

V: TRBV27
J: TRBJ1-3
CDR3: CASSLTGLGGNTIYF

V: TRBV21-1
J: TRBJ2-1
CDR3: CASPKEAPGLAQEPYNEQFF

V: TRBV4-1
J: TRBJ1-2
CDR3: CASSQDRFGGYTF

V: TRBV29-1
J: TRBJ2-2
CDR3: CSVDGYNTGELFF

V: TRBV7-2
J: TRBJ2-5
CDR3: CASSLGRTSGQETQYF

V: TRBV30
J: TRBJ2-1
CDR3: CAWSVLLAGGPGEQFF

V: TRBV7-9
J: TRBJ2-6
CDR3: CASSNRFSGANVLTF

V: TRBV5-4
J: TRBJ1-6
CDR3: CASSSGLDSPLHF

V: TRBV7-9
J: TRBJ2-5
CDR3: CASSLGGLAGGTETQYF

V: TRBV7-2
J: TRBJ1-1
CDR3: CASSPQGKAEAFF

V: TRBV5-4
J: TRBJ1-1
CDR3: CASSLMRGTEAFF

V: TRBV5-4
J: TRBJ1-2
CDR3: CASSLEKDIYGYTF

V: TRBV5-1
J: TRBJ1-2
CDR3: CASSGRQGNYGYTF

V: TRBV7-8
J: TRBJ2-7
CDR3: CASSLKRGFSYEQYF

V: TRBV19
J: TRBJ2-5
CDR3: CASSRQYQETQYF

V: TRBV27
J: TRBJ2-2
CDR3: CASSFRGQGASNTGELFF

V: TRBV28
J: TRBJ2-7
CDR3: CASSFAGRVYEQYF

V: TRBV27
J: TRBJ2-1
CDR3: CASSPEGLAGAGEQFF

V: TRBV5-6
J: TRBJ2-3
CDR3: CASSPFRTSGGWDTHYF

V: TRBV6-5
J: TRBJ1-2
CDR3: CASSPDRGSSYGYTF

V: TRBV9
J: TRBJ2-3
CDR3: CASSALAGVSTDTQYF

V: TRBV14
J: TRBJ2-4
CDR3: CASSQDQGYSAKNIQYF